One sample yielded the 17 T cell receptor beta chains listed below, sequenced in a study of cytomegalovirus exposure and HLA in healthy donors. Libraries were prepared by immunoSEQ multiplex PCR; TCRdb keeps only in-frame clonotypes and omits some of them. The sample yields 150,000 to 200,000 clones, about 86% seen once. Sequencing input: PBMCs. The receptors come from a woman aged 18-29 years in good health and CMV-seropositive.

The gene calls are TRBV10-3 and TRBJ2-7; 7 bases align to TRBD2. From germline, CDR1 is ENHRY and CDR2 SYGVKD. Trimming at V came to 5 bases and at J to 5 bases, leaving 3 bases not matched to a gene. The CDR3 has 12 amino acids. This chain's CDR3 is CAISKSGDEQYF. The DNA of the CDR3 is TGTGCCATCAGTAAAAGCGGGGACGAGCAGTACTTC.

The J gene is TRBJ1-5, the V gene TRBV10-3; D might be TRBD1 (6 bases). Germline CDR1 reads ENHRY; CDR2 reads SYGVKD. V was trimmed by 8 bases and J by 1 base, leaving 12 bases between them. The CDR3 totals 14 residues. CDR3: CAIGWTESNQPQHF. The DNA for the CDR3 is TGTGCCATCGGGTGGACAGAAAGCAATCAGCCCCAGCATTTT.

The V and J genes are TRBV11-2 and TRBJ2-1, with D possibly being TRBD1 (6 bases). Germline CDR1 and CDR2: SGHAT and FQNNGV. The V end was cut by 5 bases, the J end by 4 bases, with 12 bases between. This CDR3 spans 14 amino acids. The CDR3 is CASSRTEGYNEQFF. CDR3 coding DNA: TGTGCCAGCAGCCGGACAGAAGGGTACAATGAGCAGTTCTTC.

The chain employs TRBV29-1 and TRBJ2-7; 7 positions match TRBD1. Trimming took 6 bases from V and 5 from J; bases not matched to a gene: 7. Germline CDR1 and CDR2: SQVTM and ANQGSEA. The CDR3 extends over 12 amino acids. The CDR3 is CSVRQGTDEQYF. The DNA for the CDR3 is TGCAGCGTCAGACAGGGAACGGACGAGCAGTACTTC.

The CDR3 region is CASTRTVGNSPLHF. The CDR3 coding sequence is TGTGCCAGCACCAGGACAGTGGGTAATTCACCCCTCCACTTT. The chain links TRBV6-6 to TRBJ1-6; D is perhaps TRBD1 (6 bases). Per the germline V gene, CDR1 is MNHNY and CDR2 is SVGAGI (reference sequence). V was pared by 7 bases and J by 6 bases, with 13 bases between. This CDR3 comprises 14 residues.

The table lists this clone with a count of one. This sequence joins TRBV15 and TRBJ1-1; perhaps TRBD1 as D (6 bases). V lost 0 bases to trimming and J lost 9 bases, with 17 bases between them. This CDR3 has 15 residues. The germline V gene encodes CDR1 LNHNV and CDR2 YYDKDF (reference sequence). The CDR3 region is CATSRELGTTLQAFF. For the CDR3, the DNA is TGTGCCACCAGCAGAGAATTAGGGACAACATTACAAGCTTTCTTT.

This chain links TRBV7-7 with TRBJ2-1; D remains ambiguous. From germline, CDR1 is SSHAT and CDR2 FNYEAQ (reference sequence). The CDR3 runs to 14 residues. The ends were cut back, 1 base at V and 5 bases at J, with 9 bases in the middle. In DNA form, the CDR3 reads TGTGCCAGCAGCTTAGGGGTCAGCGACAATGAGCAGTTCTTC. Protein: CASSLGVSDNEQFF.

The sample holds a few counts of this clone. The V and J genes are TRBV7-6 and TRBJ1-3, with 7 bases fitting TRBD1. The V segment lost 5 bases and the J segment 0 bases; nucleotides outside the gene matches: 7. The CDR3 is made up of 16 amino acids. CDR1 SGHVS and CDR2 FNYEAQ come from the germline V gene. The CDR3 is CASSAPAGGSGNTIYF. The CDR3 DNA follows: TGTGCCAGCAGCGCACCCGCAGGGGGCTCTGGAAACACCATATATTTT.

The V and J genes are TRBV7-8 and TRBJ1-1, with 10 bases that match TRBD1. From germline, CDR1 is SGHVS and CDR2 FQNEAQ. This CDR3 has 17 residues. V dropped 5 bases and J dropped 4; count of bases not matched to a gene: 13. The CDR3 bases are TGTGCCAGCAGCCTAAGACAGGGGGCAATGGTGGGCACTGAAGCTTTCTTT. Encoded protein: CASSLRQGAMVGTEAFF.

This clone was detected only once. The chain uses TRBV2 and TRBJ2-5; 9 nucleotides line up with TRBD2. Losses at the gene ends were 6 bases for V and 1 base for J; bases not matched to a gene: 3. Germline values: CDR1 SNHLY, CDR2 FYNNEI. This CDR3 region has 14 residues. CDR3 sequence (DNA): TGTGCCAGCAGCGGACTAGCGCTCCAAGAGACCCAGTACTTC. Translation: CASSGLALQETQYF.

This sequence joins TRBV5-5 and TRBJ2-7, with 12 bases identical to TRBD2. With 0 bases clipped from V and 2 bases from J, the junction kept 0 bases outside the gene matches. The CDR3 runs 15 residues. Per the germline V gene, CDR1 is SGHKS and CDR2 is YYEKEE (reference sequence). CDR3 amino acids: CASSLGLAGAYEQYF. As DNA, the CDR3 is TGTGCCAGCAGCTTGGGACTAGCGGGGGCCTACGAGCAGTACTTC.

This sequence joins TRBV4-1 and TRBJ1-1, with D unclear. CDR3 length equals 14 residues. V lost 1 base to trimming and J lost 1 base, with 7 bases between them. CDR1 and CDR2 (germline): MGHRA, YSYEKL. CDR3 loop: CASSQAAGNTEAFF. CDR3 in DNA: TGCGCCAGCAGCCAAGCCGCGGGGAACACTGAAGCTTTCTTT.

This chain uses TRBV11-2 with TRBJ1-2, with D uncertain. CDR1 is SGHAT and CDR2 is FQNNGV in the germline V gene. Trimming shortened V by 2 bases and J by 5 bases, and 9 bases separated the two germline ends. The length of the CDR3 is 13 residues. The CDR3 DNA follows: TGTGCCAGCAGCTTAAGATCGGGGTATGGCTACACCTTC. The encoded protein is CASSLRSGYGYTF.

V is TRBV18 and J is TRBJ1-3; the D gene is possibly TRBD1 (5 bases). Germline values: CDR1 KGHSH, CDR2 LQKENI. The CDR3 is 15 amino acids. The V gene lost 0 bases and the J gene lost 2 bases, with 8 bases spanning the gap. In DNA, the CDR3 is TGTGCCAGCTCACCACCGGGGGGAACTGGAAACACCATATATTTT. Its translation: CASSPPGGTGNTIYF.

The gene calls are TRBV2 and TRBJ1-3; D unresolved. V gave up 5 bases and J gave up 0 bases, with 23 bases separating them. Germline V gives CDR1 SNHLY, CDR2 FYNNEI. The CDR3 has 19 amino acids. The CDR3 bases are TGTGCCAGCAGTTTTCCGATTGGGTTGCGGCAGAGCTCTGGAAACACCATATATTTT. Protein sequence: CASSFPIGLRQSSGNTIYF.

V gene TRBV6-6 combines with J gene TRBJ2-4, with TRBD2 matching 7 bases. The ends lost 8 bases at V and 10 bases at J; junction bases unmatched: 17. This CDR3 is built from 15 residues. The V gene's germline CDR1 is MNHNY and CDR2 SVGAGI (reference sequence). The CDR3 protein is CASGGSAPPREIQYF. CDR3 nucleotide sequence: TGTGCCAGCGGAGGTTCGGCCCCCCCGCGGGAGATTCAGTACTTC.

The chain recombines TRBV4-1 with TRBJ2-7, with D possibly being TRBD1 (6 bases). V lost 2 bases to trimming and J lost 6 bases, with 14 bases between them. From germline, CDR1 is MGHRA and CDR2 YSYEKL. There are 14 residues in the CDR3. CDR3 region: CASSQHRESTEQYF. DNA of the CDR3: TGCGCCAGCAGCCAACACAGGGAGAGTACCGAGCAGTACTTC.